A single count supports the clone carrying this T cell receptor (beta chain). This record comes from a study of technical replicates of blood from several donors. Only in-frame clones appear in the TCRdb table, and some are missing; sequencing was by immunoSEQ multiplex PCR. The data show some 64,000 clones, roughly 97% seen once. Germline V CDR1 and CDR2: MDHEN, SYDVKM. This CDR3 has 17 amino acids. V was pared by 7 bases and J by 0 bases, with 21 bases between. The TCR was taken from a human donor in good health. Sequenced input: T cells isolated from PBMCs. This sequence joins TRBV28 and TRBJ1-2, with D unresolved. CDR3 sequence: CASTLADYTVPNYGYTF. As DNA, the CDR3 is TGTGCCAGCACCTTGGCGGACTACACAGTGCCTAACTATGGCTACACCTTC.